Listed here are 31 T cell receptor beta chains from one sample, sequenced in a study of blood T cell repertoires in COVID-19. Assay: immunoSEQ multiplex PCR; the TCRdb copy retains only in-frame clones and omits some. The table records about 67,000 clones, 79% of them present only once. The sequencing input was peripheral blood. Every receptor here comes from a woman aged 55-69 years with acute or convalescent COVID-19.

About this clone itself: This may arise from a read error, as a much more abundant clone is one base away. This chain uses TRBV11-2 with TRBJ2-2; D unclear. This CDR3 region has 12 residues. Trimming removed 2 bases from V and 4 bases from J, with 2 bases in between. CDR1 is SGHAT and CDR2 is FQNNGV in the germline V gene. The CDR3 is CASSLLTGELFF. In DNA form, the CDR3 reads TGTGCCAGCAGCTTACTCACCGGGGAGCTGTTTTTT. Full variable domain (outside the CDR3, taken from reference TRBV11-2 and TRBJ2-2): EAGVAQSPRYKIIEKRQSVAFWCNPISGHATLYWYQQILGQGPKLLIQFQNNGVVDDSQLPKDRFSAERLKGVDSTLKIQPAKLEDSAVYLCASSLLTGELFFGEGSRLTVL.

The J gene is TRBJ2-7, the V gene TRBV11-3, with D tentatively TRBD1 (6 bases). Germline V gene sequence: CDR1 SGHNT, CDR2 YENEEA. V lost 1 base and J 1 base, leaving 8 bases between the germline ends. The CDR3 is made up of 14 amino acids. The CDR3 nucleotides are TGTGCCAGCAGCTTAGCCGGACAGTCCTACGAGCAGTACTTC. Amino acid sequence: CASSLAGQSYEQYF.

The V and J genes are TRBV11-2 and TRBJ2-5; 7 bases agree with TRBD1. CDR1 and CDR2 (germline): SGHAT, FQNNGV. V dropped 4 bases and J dropped 5; count of bases not matched to a gene: 13. The CDR3 totals 16 residues. The CDR3 sequence is CASSSPVTGPIETQYF. CDR3 DNA: TGTGCCAGCAGCTCCCCCGTGACAGGGCCCATTGAGACCCAGTACTTC. The full variable domain, its missing parts supplied by reference TRBV11-2 and TRBJ2-5, is EAGVAQSPRYKIIEKRQSVAFWCNPISGHATLYWYQQILGQGPKLLIQFQNNGVVDDSQLPKDRFSAERLKGVDSTLKIQPAKLEDSAVYLCASSSPVTGPIETQYFGPGTRLLVL.

The chain carries TRBV12-3 or TRBV12-4 and TRBJ1-2; D is possibly TRBD1 (6 bases). Trimming removed 4 bases at V and 8 bases at J, with 11 bases between. There are 12 residues in the CDR3. CDR3 region: CASSWAGEGYTF. The CDR3 DNA reads as TGTGCCAGCAGTTGGGCAGGGGAAGGCTACACCTTC.

Many counts were recorded for this clone. The chain uses TRBV10-3 and TRBJ2-7; weak D call: TRBD2 (6 bases). The V gene's germline CDR1 is ENHRY and CDR2 SYGVKD. V shed 0 bases and J shed 1 base, with 19 bases lying between them. This CDR3 is built from 18 residues. The CDR3: CAISESGRAGQHSYEQYF. In DNA form, the CDR3 reads TGTGCCATCAGTGAGTCGGGTAGGGCGGGGCAACATTCCTACGAGCAGTACTTC.

The chain is built from TRBV25-1 and TRBJ1-2; TRBD1 matches at 11 bases. V dropped 3 bases and J dropped 3; count of bases not matched to a gene: 0. This CDR3 comprises 14 residues. Germline V gives CDR1 MGHDK, CDR2 SYGVNS. CDR3 residues: CASSEGQGDYGYTF. The CDR3 region has the DNA TGTGCCAGCAGTGAGGGACAGGGGGACTATGGCTACACCTTC.

The chain joins TRBV4-1 to TRBJ1-2, with TRBD1 matching over 10 bases. J gave up 3 bases and V 4 bases, and 5 bases lay outside the gene matches. This CDR3 is built from 15 residues. Germline V gene lookup returns CDR1 MGHRA and CDR2 YSYEKL. The chain's CDR3 is CASSPRTGGDYGYTF. The CDR3 nucleotides read TGCGCCAGCAGCCCTCGGACAGGGGGTGACTATGGCTACACCTTC.

This chain uses TRBV15 with TRBJ1-2; TRBD1 might be the D (6 bases). The germline V gene has CDR1 LNHNV and CDR2 YYDKDF (reference sequence). V gave up 4 bases and J gave up 2 bases, with 17 bases separating them. The CDR3 runs to 16 residues. The CDR3 coding sequence is TGTGCCACCAGCACCGGGGGGGCGGGGGCAAACTATGGCTACACCTTC. It yields the protein CATSTGGAGANYGYTF.

The chain couples TRBV12-3 or TRBV12-4 to TRBJ2-5; 7 positions agree with TRBD1. The CDR3 length is 13 residues. V trimming: 3 bases; J trimming: 4 bases; junction bases outside the gene matches: 2. CDR3: CASSLAGGETQYF. Written as DNA, the CDR3 is TGTGCCAGCAGTTTGGCAGGGGGAGAGACCCAGTACTTC.

The gene calls are TRBV29-1 and TRBJ1-1; D might be TRBD1 (5 bases). This CDR3 is built from 15 residues. CDR1 and CDR2 from the germline V gene are SQVTM and ANQGSEA. V lost 1 base and J 3 bases, leaving 15 bases between the germline ends. The CDR3 DNA sequence: TGCAGCGTTGAAGGGGGTTTGACAGTTGACACTGAAGCTTTCTTT. It specifies CSVEGGLTVDTEAFF.

This clone has a single count. This sequence joins TRBV10-2 and TRBJ2-3; 11 bases fit TRBD2. This CDR3 is 15 amino acids long. The V gene's germline CDR1 is WSHSY and CDR2 SAAADI. J gave up 5 bases and V 3 bases, and 4 bases lay outside the gene matches. The CDR3 nucleotides are TGCGCCAGCAGTGATCTAGCGGGGGGTGTAGATACGCAGTATTTT. It is translated as CASSDLAGGVDTQYF.

The CDR3 sequence is CASSTDRNQPQHF. The CDR3 DNA reads as TGTGCCAGCTCCACGGACAGAAATCAGCCCCAGCATTTT. The V and J genes are TRBV18 and TRBJ1-5; weak D call: TRBD1 (6 bases). The CDR3 has 13 residues. Per the germline V gene, CDR1 is KGHSH and CDR2 is LQKENI. V lost 6 bases and J 4 bases, leaving 10 bases between the germline ends.

The chain recombines TRBV7-9 with TRBJ1-6, with 7 bases fitting TRBD1. This CDR3 region has 13 residues. Germline-derived CDR1 and CDR2 are SEHNR and FQNEAQ (reference sequence). V lost 4 bases and J lost 8; bases outside the gene matches: 2. Here the CDR3 reads CASSSGGYSPLHF. CDR3 nucleotides: TGTGCCAGCAGCTCAGGGGGTTATTCACCCCTCCACTTT.

This rearrangement joins TRBV28 to TRBJ2-7, with 9 bases lining up with TRBD1. After removal of 4 bases from V and 5 bases from J, the junction contained 6 bases not matched to a gene. Germline lookup yields CDR1 MDHEN and CDR2 SYDVKM. This CDR3 has 14 amino acids. Here the CDR3 DNA reads TGTGCCAGCAGTTCGGGGACAGGGCTCCACGAGCAGTACTTC. Translated: CASSSGTGLHEQYF. Based on the CDR3 plus reference TRBV28 and TRBJ2-7, the full variable domain is DVKVTQSSRYLVKRTGEKVFLECVQDMDHENMFWYRQDPGLGLRLIYFSYDVKMKEKGDIPEGYSVSREKKERFSLILESASTNQTSMYLCASSSGTGLHEQYFGPGTRLTVT.

This chain joins TRBV21-1 and TRBJ2-7; the table's D call, TRBD1, has no DNA check behind it. TRBV21-1 is a recognized pseudogene. The CDR3 loop spans 14 amino acids. The DNA of the CDR3 is TGTGCCAGCAGCTCTACGGGACACCCCTACGAGCAGTACTTC. It codes for CASSSTGHPYEQYF.

The V gene is TRBV6-1, the J gene TRBJ1-1; maybe TRBD1 (5 bases). Between the trimmed V and J ends, which lost 0 bases and 11 bases, there was a span of 22 bases. The CDR3 totals 16 residues. The germline V gene encodes CDR1 MNHNS and CDR2 SASEGT. The CDR3 region is CASSEALGASGSRAFF. The CDR3 DNA is TGTGCCAGCAGTGAAGCGCTAGGGGCATCTGGATCTAGGGCTTTCTTT.

This clone was observed once. This rearrangement joins TRBV27 to TRBJ2-1, with 7 bases lining up with TRBD2. J gave up 9 bases and V 6 bases, and 5 bases lay outside the gene matches. CDR1 and CDR2 from the germline V gene are MNHEY and SMNVEV (reference sequence). The CDR3 length is 12 residues. In DNA form, the CDR3 reads TGTGCCAGCAGCCAAGCGGGGACTGAGCAGTTCTTC. Its protein is CASSQAGTEQFF.

This chain links TRBV27 with TRBJ1-4; 7 bases align to TRBD1. The CDR3 contains 15 residues. V shed 0 bases, J shed 8 bases, and the junction held 6 bases outside the gene matches. Looked up from germline, CDR1 is MNHEY and CDR2 is SMNVEV (reference sequence). Here the CDR3 reads CASSLSDRWGEKLFF. CDR3 coding DNA: TGTGCCAGCAGTTTATCGGACAGGTGGGGGGAAAAACTGTTTTTT.

This clone has a count of ten or more. This chain joins TRBV2 and TRBJ1-5, with TRBD1 matching 8 bases. The CDR3 runs to 16 residues. V dropped 1 base and J dropped 5; count of bases not matched to a gene: 7. Germline V lookup: CDR1 SNHLY, CDR2 FYNNEI. DNA of the CDR3: TGTGCCAGCAGTGAAGGGACAGGGTTTGTAGATCAGCCCCAGCATTTT. Its protein is CASSEGTGFVDQPQHF.

This chain links TRBV27 with TRBJ1-4; 8 positions agree with TRBD1. The CDR3 has 16 amino acids. Germline values: CDR1 MNHEY, CDR2 SMNVEV (reference sequence). V shed 2 bases, J shed 4 bases, and the junction held 6 bases outside the gene matches. CDR3 nucleotide sequence: TGTGCCAGCAGTTTAGGCAGGGGGCGTTATAATGAAAAACTGTTTTTT. It encodes CASSLGRGRYNEKLFF.

CDR3 residues: CASRGQGAYEQYF. DNA of the CDR3: TGTGCCAGCAGGGGACAGGGGGCTTACGAGCAGTACTTC. The genes are TRBV2 and TRBJ2-7; 12 bases are shared with TRBD1. Germline CDR1 reads SNHLY; CDR2 reads FYNNEI. This CDR3 spans 13 amino acids. V was clipped by 6 bases and J by 4 bases; unmatched bases: 1.

The CDR3, as DNA: TGTGCCAGCAGCCAACTAGCGGGGCGAGAGCAGTACTTC. Translated: CASSQLAGREQYF. The chain has TRBV3-1 (or the pseudogene TRBV3-2) and TRBJ2-7; 9 positions match TRBD2. Germline trimming cut 2 bases from V and 7 bases from J; bases unmatched to any gene: 3. Germline V gene lookup returns CDR1 LGHDT and CDR2 YNNKEL (reference sequence). The CDR3 consists of 13 residues.

The CDR3: CASSSGTGGDTQYF. The DNA for the CDR3 is TGCGCCAGCAGCTCCGGGACAGGGGGCGATACGCAGTATTTT. The chain has TRBV5-1 and TRBJ2-3; 12 nucleotides line up with TRBD1. This CDR3 spans 14 amino acids. The germline V gene encodes CDR1 SGHRS and CDR2 YFSETQ. V shed 3 bases, J shed 6 bases, and the junction held 2 bases outside the gene matches.

This clone has a handful of counts. This chain's CDR3 is CASSSQGGLGYTF. In DNA form, the CDR3 reads TGTGCCAGCAGCTCACAGGGGGGCCTGGGCTACACCTTC. This chain joins TRBV6-5 and TRBJ1-2; TRBD1 matches 8 bases. This CDR3 contains 13 residues. V lost 6 bases, J lost 8 bases, and 8 bases stayed unmatched. Germline V CDR1 and CDR2: MNHEY, SVGAGI.

This clone was seen once. J is TRBJ1-2 and V is TRBV28; a possible D gene is TRBD1 (6 bases). Trimming removed 6 bases from V and 0 bases from J, with 14 bases in between. Germline V lookup: CDR1 MDHEN, CDR2 SYDVKM. This CDR3 has 15 residues. For the CDR3, the DNA is TGTGCCAGCAGCGTATTACAGGGAGCTAACTATGGCTACACCTTC. This translates into CASSVLQGANYGYTF.

This clone was picked up a small number of times. The chain couples TRBV30 to TRBJ2-7; TRBD1 aligns across 8 bases. Germline CDR1 and CDR2: GTSNPN and SVGIG (reference sequence). This CDR3 comprises 11 residues. J gave up 6 bases and V 8 bases, and 6 bases lay outside the gene matches. CDR3 DNA sequence: TGTGCCGGACTACAGGGGGTCGAGCAGTACTTC. This encodes CAGLQGVEQYF. The complete variable domain, with remaining parts taken from reference TRBV30 and TRBJ2-7, reads SQTIHQWPATLVQPVGSPLSLECTVEGTSNPNLYWYRQAAGRGLQLLFYSVGIGQISSEVPQNLSASRPQDRQFILSSKKLLLSDSGFYLCAGLQGVEQYFGPGTRLTVT.

The V gene is TRBV27, the J gene TRBJ2-5; 10 bases line up with TRBD2. Trimming removed 5 bases from V and 5 bases from J; junction bases left unmatched: 8. The CDR3 runs 15 residues. The germline CDR1 and CDR2 sequences are MNHEY and SMNVEV (reference sequence). The CDR3 spells CASSTLAGGGETQYF. CDR3 nucleotides: TGTGCCAGCAGTACATTAGCGGGGGGCGGGGAGACCCAGTACTTC.

This clone was detected only once. The chain links TRBV28 to TRBJ2-6; possible D gene TRBD1, 6 bases. V lost 5 bases and J 3 bases, leaving 14 bases between the germline ends. The CDR3 covers 16 residues. The germline V gene has CDR1 MDHEN and CDR2 SYDVKM. The CDR3 DNA follows: TGTGCCAGCAGTACCTATCACAGGGTTGGGGCCAACGTCCTGACTTTC. As protein: CASSTYHRVGANVLTF.

This clone has only one observation. V gene TRBV13 combines with J gene TRBJ2-3; D gene uncertain. V dropped 4 bases and J dropped 1 base, with 6 bases sitting between them. Per the germline V gene, CDR1 is PRHDT and CDR2 is FYEKMQ (reference sequence). CDR3 size: 13 residues. The CDR3 DNA follows: TGTGCCAGCAGCTCATGGCGCACAGATACGCAGTATTTT. Residues: CASSSWRTDTQYF.

V is TRBV6-2 or TRBV6-3 and J is TRBJ2-5; TRBD2 matches at 10 bases. V shed 5 bases and J 5 bases; nucleotides not matched to a gene: 8. The CDR3 sequence is 15 residues long. The germline V gene encodes CDR1 MNHEY and CDR2 SVGEGT. CDR3 in DNA: TGTGCCAGCAGTCTGAGCGGGGGGGCTCTGGAGACCCAGTACTTC. It translates to CASSLSGGALETQYF.

V gene TRBV28 combines with J gene TRBJ1-2, with 8 bases identical to TRBD1. V shed 7 bases, J shed 8 bases, and the junction held 12 bases outside the gene matches. The germline gives CDR1 MDHEN, CDR2 SYDVKM. This CDR3 comprises 14 residues. This CDR3 reads CASISPGQAFGYTF. CDR3 nucleotides: TGTGCCAGCATTTCACCGGGACAGGCCTTCGGCTACACCTTC.